Included here is one T cell receptor (beta chain) sequence, with context. The assay was immunoSEQ multiplex PCR, and TCRdb's table has in-frame clones only and misses some. The table shows about 110,000 clones, with roughly nine tenths occurring only once. The trim removed 6 bases at V and 9 bases at J, leaving 7 bases unmatched. Per the germline V gene, CDR1 is MNHEY and CDR2 is SMNVEV (reference sequence). This CDR3 has 13 residues. This sample is part of a study of T cell responses to AZD1222 COVID-19 vaccine. The chain uses TRBV27 and TRBJ1-5; TRBD1 agrees at 8 bases. The TCR was taken from an adult in good health. The sample here was peripheral blood, taken on day 0 of MenACWY control vaccination. The CDR3, as DNA: TGTGCCAGCAGGGACAGGGCCTCGGGGCCCCAGCATTTT. Its translation is CASRDRASGPQHF.